One sample yielded the 3 T cell receptor beta chains listed below, sequenced in a study of cytotoxic CD8 clonotypes in ibrutinib-treated CLL. The data were produced by immunoSEQ multiplex PCR, yet TCRdb's version contains in-frame clones alone and is incomplete. Of around 310,000 clones listed, around four fifths are singletons. Source: PBMCs, taken before ibrutinib treatment. All receptors come from a human donor with chronic lymphocytic leukemia.

This chain links TRBV7-9 with TRBJ2-5, with unresolved D. The CDR3 spans 16 residues. Looked up from germline, CDR1 is SEHNR and CDR2 is FQNEAQ (reference sequence). V lost 2 bases, J lost 5 bases, and 18 bases lay in between. Here the CDR3 reads CASSLFTVVLLETQYF. The CDR3 nucleotides are TGTGCCAGCAGCTTATTCACAGTCGTTTTATTGGAGACCCAGTACTTC. Looking up the rest from reference TRBV7-9 and TRBJ2-5 gives the full variable domain: DTGVSQNPRHKITKRGQNVTFRCDPISEHNRLYWYRQTLGQGPEFLTYFQNEAQLEKSRLLSDRFSAERPKGSFSTLEIQRTEQGDSAMYLCASSLFTVVLLETQYFGPGTRLLVL.

The chain combines TRBV13 with TRBJ2-3; D might be TRBD1 or TRBD2, each matching 6 bases. The CDR3 has 16 amino acids. V lost 5 bases to trimming and J lost 3 bases, with 18 bases between them. Germline V gives CDR1 PRHDT, CDR2 FYEKMQ (reference sequence). As DNA, the CDR3 is TGTGCCAGCAGCCCTAATTGGGGGGCCGGTACAGATACGCAGTATTTT. This sequence encodes CASSPNWGAGTDTQYF.

The V call is TRBV19, the J call TRBJ1-2; 8 positions match TRBD1. There are 14 residues in the CDR3. Germline lookup yields CDR1 LNHDA and CDR2 SQIVND (reference sequence). The junction had 4 bases not matched to a gene; V was cut back by 7 bases and J by 0 bases. The CDR3, as DNA: TGTGCCAGTACTGCGGACAGGGCTAACTATGGCTACACCTTC. Protein: CASTADRANYGYTF. Together with reference TRBV19 and TRBJ1-2, the CDR3 gives the full variable domain: DGGITQSPKYLFRKEGQNVTLSCEQNLNHDAMYWYRQDPGQGLRLIYYSQIVNDFQKGDIAEGYSVSREKKESFPLTVTSAQKNPTAFYLCASTADRANYGYTFGSGTRLTVV.